The 29 T cell receptor beta chains reported below all come from one sample, sequenced in a study of blood T cell repertoires in COVID-19. Sequenced by immunoSEQ multiplex PCR; TCRdb stores in-frame clones only, minus some. Of about 110,000 clones in the sample, just over 75% were seen once. The sequencing input was peripheral blood. The receptor source for this set is a woman older than 75 with acute or convalescent COVID-19.

This clone appeared a few times. The chain recombines TRBV24-1 with TRBJ2-6, with no clear D. This CDR3 region has 14 residues. Germline CDR1 reads KGHDR; CDR2 reads SFDVKD. V shed 4 bases and J shed 2 bases, with 5 bases lying between them. The CDR3 loop is CATSDRAGANVLTF. For the CDR3, the DNA is TGTGCCACCAGTGACCGGGCTGGGGCCAACGTCCTGACTTTC.

The chain couples TRBV9 to TRBJ1-4, with 9 bases that match TRBD1. The CDR3 runs to 15 residues. Germline CDR1 is SGDLS and CDR2 is YYNGEE. The V and J ends lost 0 bases and 8 bases, in that order; junction bases with no gene match: 5. The CDR3 here is CASSVGGTGPEKLFF. In nucleotides, the CDR3 is TGTGCCAGCAGCGTAGGCGGGACAGGGCCCGAAAAACTGTTTTTT.

The genes are TRBV10-1 and TRBJ2-3; D is undetermined. V lost 5 bases, J lost 0 bases, and 15 bases lay in between. Per germline, CDR1 WNHNN and CDR2 SYGVQD (reference sequence). The CDR3 totals 16 residues. The CDR3 loop reads CASSRLAASSTDTQYF. The CDR3 DNA reads TGCGCCAGCAGTCGGTTAGCCGCCTCCAGCACAGATACGCAGTATTTT.

This chain links TRBV4-3 with TRBJ1-5; 9 positions agree with TRBD1. This CDR3 is built from 16 residues. V lost 0 bases and J lost 5; bases outside the gene matches: 5. CDR1 and CDR2 (germline): LGHNA, YSLEER. Here the CDR3 DNA reads TGCGCCAGCAGCCAAGATTGGGGACAGGGATATCAGCCCCAGCATTTT. As protein: CASSQDWGQGYQPQHF.

The chain combines TRBV5-1 with TRBJ1-2, with a possible D match to TRBD1 (6 bases). Trimming took 0 bases from V and 3 from J, leaving 12 bases between them. Germline CDR1 reads SGHRS; CDR2 reads YFSETQ. CDR3 length: 15 residues. The CDR3 loop is CASSLGAGEHYGYTF. The DNA of the CDR3 is TGCGCCAGCAGCTTGGGGGCAGGGGAACACTATGGCTACACCTTC. Drawing the rest from reference TRBV5-1 and TRBJ1-2, the complete variable domain is KAGVTQTPRYLIKTRGQQVTLSCSPISGHRSVSWYQQTPGQGLQFLFEYFSETQRNKGNFPGRFSGRQFSNSRSEMNVSTLELGDSALYLCASSLGAGEHYGYTFGSGTRLTVV.

The gene calls are TRBV3-1 (or the pseudogene TRBV3-2) and TRBJ2-5; 8 bases match TRBD1. The V gene's germline CDR1 is LGHDT and CDR2 YNNKEL (reference sequence). The junction had 11 bases not matched to a gene; V was cut back by 1 base and J by 4 bases. This CDR3 has 17 amino acids. The CDR3 region is CASSQVLGQGVGETQYF. The DNA for the CDR3 is TGTGCCAGCAGCCAAGTTCTAGGACAGGGTGTGGGAGAGACCCAGTACTTC.

J is TRBJ2-7 and V is TRBV10-3; 10 positions agree with TRBD2. From germline, CDR1 is ENHRY and CDR2 SYGVKD. There are 15 residues in the CDR3. The junction had 4 bases not matched to a gene; V was cut back by 2 bases and J by 3 bases. CDR3 in DNA: TGTGCCATCAGTGAGCCTCTAGCGGGGGACTACGAGCAGTACTTC. Translating gives CAISEPLAGDYEQYF.

V and J are TRBV2 and TRBJ2-3; 9 nucleotides match TRBD2. The CDR3 consists of 15 residues. Germline V gene data show CDR1 as SNHLY and CDR2 as FYNNEI. V gave up 7 bases and J gave up 7 bases; unmatched junction bases: 12. The CDR3 loop is CASKLSGGPSNTQYF. The CDR3 nucleotides are TGTGCCAGCAAGCTGAGCGGGGGGCCCTCAAATACGCAGTATTTT.

The rearrangement joins TRBV7-9 to TRBJ2-5, with a tentative D call TRBD1 (6 bases). Germline V gene lookup returns CDR1 SEHNR and CDR2 FQNEAQ (reference sequence). The CDR3 runs 16 residues. The V end lost 1 base, the J end lost 0 bases, and 12 bases lay between the germline ends. CDR3: CASSLGVGHNQETQYF. CDR3 nucleotides: TGTGCCAGCAGCTTAGGGGTGGGACATAACCAAGAGACCCAGTACTTC.

This sequence joins TRBV15 and TRBJ2-1; 9 nucleotides agree with TRBD2. The CDR3 has 15 amino acids. Germline V gives CDR1 LNHNV, CDR2 YYDKDF (reference sequence). V shed 5 bases, J shed 5 bases, and the junction held 7 bases outside the gene matches. CDR3 in amino acids: CATSDNLAGNNEQFF. The DNA for the CDR3 is TGTGCCACCAGCGATAATCTAGCGGGGAACAATGAGCAGTTCTTC.

The rearrangement links TRBV3-1 (or the pseudogene TRBV3-2) to TRBJ2-3, with D possibly being TRBD2 (6 bases). The CDR3 sequence is 17 residues long. V was cut by 1 base and J by 0 bases, with 14 bases left in between. Germline V gene data show CDR1 as LGHDT and CDR2 as YNNKEL (reference sequence). Written as DNA, the CDR3 is TGTGCCAGCAGCCAAGGTCGGGGGTTGGTTAGCACAGATACGCAGTATTTT. As protein: CASSQGRGLVSTDTQYF.

Here the CDR3 DNA reads TGTGCCAGCAGTGCCCCAGGGTTGGCACGCGAGCAGTACTTC. Translated: CASSAPGLAREQYF. This chain uses TRBV28 with TRBJ2-7; D may be TRBD1 (5 bases). Deletions cut 5 bases from V and 6 bases from J, with 17 bases between. The CDR3 is made up of 14 amino acids. In germline, CDR1 is MDHEN, CDR2 SYDVKM.

This clone occurred once. The rearrangement links TRBV19 to TRBJ1-4; a possible D gene is TRBD1 (6 bases). CDR1 and CDR2 (germline): LNHDA, SQIVND (reference sequence). V was pared by 5 bases and J by 4 bases, with 14 bases between. The CDR3 has 15 amino acids. CDR3 amino acids: CASSDGAGVNEKLFF. For the CDR3, the DNA is TGTGCCAGTAGTGACGGGGCAGGGGTTAATGAAAAACTGTTTTTT. The entire variable domain, with the rest obtained from reference TRBV19 and TRBJ1-4, is as follows: DGGITQSPKYLFRKEGQNVTLSCEQNLNHDAMYWYRQDPGQGLRLIYYSQIVNDFQKGDIAEGYSVSREKKESFPLTVTSAQKNPTAFYLCASSDGAGVNEKLFFGSGTQLSVL.

This chain connects TRBV3-1 (or the pseudogene TRBV3-2) to TRBJ2-5; 7 bases map to TRBD1. With 8 bases clipped from V and 5 bases from J, the junction kept 11 bases outside the gene matches. The CDR3 has 14 amino acids. CDR1 and CDR2 (germline): LGHDT, YNNKEL (reference sequence). This CDR3 is CASCLGTAVETQYF. The CDR3 DNA follows: TGTGCCAGCTGTCTGGGGACAGCTGTCGAGACCCAGTACTTC.

CDR3 protein: CASSHDPGYSNQPQHF. CDR3 nucleotides: TGTGCCAGCAGCCATGATCCAGGGTATAGCAATCAGCCCCAGCATTTT. V and J are TRBV4-2 and TRBJ1-5, with D maybe TRBD1 (5 bases). There are 16 residues in the CDR3. Germline CDR1 is LGHNA and CDR2 is YNFKEQ. Trimming cost V 3 bases and J 0 bases, with 12 bases left between them.

The chain carries TRBV4-2 and TRBJ2-1; D gene ambiguous. CDR3 length: 12 residues. Germline CDR1 and CDR2: LGHNA and YNFKEQ. Trimming removed 1 base from V and 7 bases from J, with 5 bases in between. CDR3 nucleotides: TGTGCCAGCAGCCAAGTTGTAAATGAGCAGTTCTTC. Translating it yields CASSQVVNEQFF.

Points on this clone: Different DNA sequences within this sample yield the same CDR3. The chain combines TRBV12-3 or TRBV12-4 with TRBJ2-7; D perhaps matches TRBD2 (6 bases). Trimming took 3 bases from V and 2 from J, leaving 8 bases between them. The CDR3 contains 13 residues. The CDR3 sequence: CASSFGGPYEQYF. CDR3 nucleotides: TGTGCCAGCAGTTTTGGAGGGCCCTACGAGCAGTACTTC.

This clone was seen only a few times. The chain joins TRBV5-4 to TRBJ1-2; D call uncertain. The CDR3 contains 14 residues. V was pared by 0 bases and J by 4 bases, with 10 bases between. Germline CDR1 is SGHNT and CDR2 is YYREEE (reference sequence). The CDR3 DNA sequence: TGTGCCAGCAGCTTGGACCCAGGCCTCTATGGCTACACCTTC. Amino acid sequence: CASSLDPGLYGYTF.

This clone appeared once. V gene TRBV28 combines with J gene TRBJ1-2; a possible D gene is TRBD1 (5 bases). Germline V gene lookup returns CDR1 MDHEN and CDR2 SYDVKM. The V end lost 4 bases, the J end lost 4 bases, and 10 bases lay between the germline ends. The CDR3 totals 13 residues. The DNA for the CDR3 is TGTGCCAGCAGTTACGCGACAGCCTATGGCTACACCTTC. Its protein is CASSYATAYGYTF.

The rearrangement uses TRBV9 and TRBJ1-3, with D possibly matching TRBD1 (6 bases). The germline CDR1 and CDR2 sequences are SGDLS and YYNGEE. V dropped 4 bases and J dropped 3 bases, with 17 bases sitting between them. This CDR3 spans 16 amino acids. The CDR3: CASSSPRGSGGNTIYF. DNA for the CDR3: TGTGCCAGCAGCTCACCCAGGGGTTCGGGTGGAAACACCATATATTTT.

The V and J genes are TRBV20-1 and TRBJ2-3, with 7 bases that match TRBD2. V was clipped by 3 bases and J by 4 bases; unmatched bases: 13. Germline V gene data show CDR1 as DFQATT and CDR2 as SNEGSKA (reference sequence). The CDR3 extends over 16 amino acids. The CDR3 region has the DNA TGCAGTGCTAGTCCCGACGGCGGGAGCGGCGCAGATACGCAGTATTTT. This encodes CSASPDGGSGADTQYF.

This sequence joins TRBV2 and TRBJ2-7; TRBD2 matches 11 bases. The CDR3 loop spans 15 amino acids. Germline loops: CDR1 SNHLY, CDR2 FYNNEI. With 6 bases clipped from V and 1 base from J, the junction kept 5 bases outside the gene matches. In DNA form, the CDR3 reads TGTGCCAGCAGCCAAACTAGCGGGAGTTCCTACGAGCAGTACTTC. Translation gives CASSQTSGSSYEQYF.

This clone was recorded a few times. The genes are TRBV3-1 (or the pseudogene TRBV3-2) and TRBJ1-2, with 11 bases that match TRBD1. This CDR3 contains 17 residues. Germline V gene sequence: CDR1 LGHDT, CDR2 YNNKEL (reference sequence). The ends lost 2 bases at V and 2 bases at J; junction bases unmatched: 7. As DNA, the CDR3 is TGTGCCAGCAGCCAAACCTCCGGGACAGGGGGGAACTATGGCTACACCTTC. Amino acid sequence: CASSQTSGTGGNYGYTF.

The V and J genes are TRBV2 and TRBJ2-5; 8 bases are shared with TRBD2. Germline V lookup: CDR1 SNHLY, CDR2 FYNNEI. V lost 2 bases, J lost 5 bases, and 7 bases stayed unmatched. CDR3 size: 15 residues. In nucleotides, the CDR3 is TGTGCCAGCAGTGAACAGGTCGGGGGGGCGGAGACCCAGTACTTC. It codes for CASSEQVGGAETQYF. Combining the CDR3 with reference TRBV2 and TRBJ2-5 gives the whole variable domain EPEVTQTPSHQVTQMGQEVILRCVPISNHLYFYWYRQILGQKVEFLVSFYNNEISEKSEIFDDQFSVERPDGSNFTLKIRSTKLEDSAMYFCASSEQVGGAETQYFGPGTRLLVL.

This chain connects TRBV5-1 to TRBJ2-5; 9 bases are a match to TRBD1. The trim removed 2 bases at V and 5 bases at J, leaving 13 bases unmatched. The germline gives CDR1 SGHRS, CDR2 YFSETQ. The CDR3 covers 17 residues. CDR3 nucleotide sequence: TGCGCCAGCAGCTTCCTAAAAATGACAGGGGGAGATGAGACCCAGTACTTC. Translation gives CASSFLKMTGGDETQYF.

J is TRBJ2-7 and V is TRBV6-2 or TRBV6-3, with 13 bases fitting TRBD2. The V segment lost 3 bases and the J segment 3 bases; nucleotides outside the gene matches: 8. Germline CDR1 and CDR2: MNHEY and SVGEGT. The CDR3 spans 17 residues. The CDR3: CASSYELAGGQYYEQYF. In nucleotides, the CDR3 is TGTGCCAGCAGTTATGAACTAGCGGGAGGGCAGTACTACGAGCAGTACTTC.

V usage is TRBV5-1 and J usage is TRBJ2-5; no definite D call. The CDR3 totals 15 residues. With 0 bases removed from V and 1 base from J, the gap between germline ends came to 10 bases. The germline CDR1 and CDR2 sequences are SGHRS and YFSETQ. CDR3 amino acids: CASSLVPNLQETQYF. In nucleotides, the CDR3 is TGCGCCAGCAGCTTGGTGCCTAATCTCCAAGAGACCCAGTACTTC.

This chain connects TRBV27 to TRBJ1-5; no clear D. V was trimmed by 3 bases and J by 1 base, leaving 10 bases between them. This CDR3 region has 15 residues. From germline, CDR1 is MNHEY and CDR2 SMNVEV (reference sequence). The CDR3 reads CASSLNSLSNQPQHF. CDR3 in DNA: TGTGCCAGCAGTTTGAACAGTCTGAGCAATCAGCCCCAGCATTTT.

The chain uses TRBV27 and TRBJ1-2; 7 bases match TRBD1. Germline lookup yields CDR1 MNHEY and CDR2 SMNVEV (reference sequence). This CDR3 comprises 13 residues. Trimming took 3 bases from V and 8 from J; bases not matched to a gene: 6. DNA of the CDR3: TGTGCCAGCAGTTTCTCGAGGGGGCGAGGCTACACCTTC. This translates into CASSFSRGRGYTF.